This record concerns one T cell receptor beta chain sequence. What it binds is unknown. The data stem from a study of OX40 agonist ivuxolimab in advanced cancers. Background on the study: Ivuxolimab, which patients received intravenously every 2 weeks, was dosed at 0.01 to 10 mg/kg.

Assay: immunoSEQ multiplex PCR; the TCRdb copy retains only in-frame clones and omits some. The table lists tens of thousands of clones, around 84% of them singletons. Germline-derived CDR1 and CDR2 are SNHLY and FYNNEI. The V end was cut by 3 bases, the J end by 11 bases, with 13 bases between. The CDR3 is 12 amino acids. Findings and caveats of the study: A proportion of nonresponders additionally exhibited low normalized T-cell clonal expansion. Relative to CD4+, CD8+ T cells held more expanded clones on average.

Sequenced material: CD4+ or CD8+ T cells sorted from blood, taken in a trial of the OX40 agonist ivuxolimab. The TCR was taken from an adult with an advanced solid tumor such as melanoma, head and neck, liver or kidney cancer. The chain uses TRBV2 and TRBJ1-1; tentatively, D is TRBD1 (5 bases). The CDR3 sequence is CASSDGGGRAFF. The CDR3 DNA is TGTGCCAGCAGTGACGGGGGAGGTAGGGCTTTCTTT.